Listed here is a single T cell receptor (beta chain). This record comes from a study of monozygotic twins with inflammatory bowel disease. CDR1 SEHNR and CDR2 FQNEAQ come from the germline V gene (reference sequence). The CDR3 has 15 residues. The UMIs carried a 6-nucleotide sample barcode, and they were added by template switching. TCRdb reprocessed the 5' RACE reads, keeping one entry per CDR3 protein, no DNA. The listing contains approximately 330,000 distinct CDR3 sequences. The clonotype originates from a human donor with ulcerative colitis or Crohn's disease, or a healthy co-twin of an affected twin (not recorded which). This chain joins TRBV7-9 and TRBJ2-3; TCRdb proposes TRBD1, but this gene call is untestable without DNA. The specimen sequenced was blood. CDR3 sequence reads: CASSTLGGFTDTQYF.